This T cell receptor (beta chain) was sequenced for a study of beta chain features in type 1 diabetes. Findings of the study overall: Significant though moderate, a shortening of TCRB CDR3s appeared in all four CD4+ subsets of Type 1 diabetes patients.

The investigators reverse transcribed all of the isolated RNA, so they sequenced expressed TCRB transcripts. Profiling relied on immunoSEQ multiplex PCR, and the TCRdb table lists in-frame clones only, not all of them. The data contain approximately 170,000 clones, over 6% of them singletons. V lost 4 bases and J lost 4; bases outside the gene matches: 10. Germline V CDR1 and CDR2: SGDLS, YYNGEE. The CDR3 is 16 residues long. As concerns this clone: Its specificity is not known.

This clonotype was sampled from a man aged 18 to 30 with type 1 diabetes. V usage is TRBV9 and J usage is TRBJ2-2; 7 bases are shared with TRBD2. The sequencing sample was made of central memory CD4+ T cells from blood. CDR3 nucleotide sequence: TGTGCCAGCAGCCGGAAGGGCGGGAGTATCACCGGGGAGCTGTTTTTT. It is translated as CASSRKGGSITGELFF.